This T cell receptor beta chain is from a study of cytomegalovirus exposure and HLA in healthy donors. Study-wide findings and caveats: Further analysis was carried out later, and it showed several of the most significant clusters appearing linked to common viral pathogens.

This PCR relied on a set of 60 Vbeta primers and 13 Jbeta primers. TCRdb's table, derived via immunoSEQ multiplex PCR, lists solely in-frame clones and lacks some. The profile shows about 120,000 clones, roughly four fifths of them singletons. Points on this clone: What it binds is not known.

CDR3 length: 13 residues. The ends were cut back, 0 bases at V and 3 bases at J, with 4 bases in the middle. The germline V gene has CDR1 SGHDT and CDR2 YYEEEE. V and J are TRBV5-6 and TRBJ1-5; D is unclear. The sequence was collected from a male donor in good health and CMV-seronegative. Sequencing input: PBMCs. The CDR3 is CASSLGDNQPQHF. CDR3 coding DNA: TGTGCCAGCAGCTTGGGAGACAATCAGCCCCAGCATTTT.